In this sample, the clone carrying this TCR beta chain turned up once. This specimen comes from a study of response to subunit inactivated influenza vaccine. The CDR3 consists of 15 residues. V gave up 5 bases and J gave up 6 bases; unmatched junction bases: 9. Germline V gives CDR1 SGHTA, CDR2 FQGNSA. MiXCR, run by TCRdb on the RT-PCR reads, gives a single entry per CDR3 protein. Of 500,000 to 600,000 distinct CDR3 sequences in the sample, 11% to 15% were seen once. The rearrangement uses TRBV7-2 and TRBJ2-3, with 9 bases lining up with TRBD1. This receptor was identified in a man aged 45 to 65 who received an inactivated influenza vaccine. Sequences were derived from PBMCs from blood, sampled roughly 13 days after vaccination. The CDR3 spells CASSPDRGFADTQYF. The CDR3 DNA reads as TGTGCCAGCAGCCCGGACAGGGGTTTTGCGGATACGCAGTATTTT.